Below are 9 T cell receptor beta chains sequenced from a single sample in a study of shared clonotypes between healthy human individuals. CD45RO-negative, CCR7-positively selected cells formed the naive CD8 fraction, excluding terminally differentiated effector memory CD45RA+ cells. Clones were read by immunoSEQ multiplex PCR, and TCRdb kept only the in-frame ones, dropping some. The top ten hold 1.5% to 2% of the sample, which has about 2.1 million clones, 90% to 95% seen once. The sample comprised naive CD8+ T cells from PBMCs. Source of these receptors: a man aged 18 to 35 in good health. Some clones in this sample may be carry-over from other donors' samples.

V gene TRBV28 combines with J gene TRBJ2-7, with TRBD2 matching over 10 bases. Germline V gene sequence: CDR1 MDHEN, CDR2 SYDVKM. The CDR3 totals 15 residues. Losses at the gene ends were 5 bases for V and 1 base for J; bases not matched to a gene: 5. CDR3 DNA: TGTGCCAGCAGTATAGCGGGAGGCCTTTCCTACGAGCAGTACTTC. It codes for CASSIAGGLSYEQYF. Drawing the rest from reference TRBV28 and TRBJ2-7, the complete variable domain is DVKVTQSSRYLVKRTGEKVFLECVQDMDHENMFWYRQDPGLGLRLIYFSYDVKMKEKGDIPEGYSVSREKKERFSLILESASTNQTSMYLCASSIAGGLSYEQYFGPGTRLTVT.

This sequence joins TRBV18 and TRBJ2-5, with D maybe TRBD1 (6 bases). This CDR3 spans 14 amino acids. CDR1 KGHSH and CDR2 LQKENI come from the germline V gene. With 5 bases removed from V and 1 base from J, the gap between germline ends came to 11 bases. For the CDR3, the DNA is TGTGCCAGCTCAGGGACACCGATCCAAGAGACCCAGTACTTC. This codes for CASSGTPIQETQYF.

V usage is TRBV9 and J usage is TRBJ2-3, with TRBD2 as a possible D gene (5 bases). Germline assignment: CDR1 SGDLS and CDR2 YYNGEE. This CDR3 comprises 16 residues. V gave up 4 bases and J gave up 6 bases, with 21 bases separating them. CDR3 region: CASSPTRRHRGDTQYF. In nucleotides, the CDR3 is TGTGCCAGCAGCCCCACCCGGCGCCATAGAGGGGATACGCAGTATTTT.

Comment on this clone: The sample has other DNA sequences that encode this CDR3 too. This chain links TRBV7-9 with TRBJ2-7; D is uncertain. Germline V lookup: CDR1 SEHNR, CDR2 FQNEAQ (reference sequence). The CDR3 extends over 12 amino acids. V lost 5 bases and J lost 3, with 8 bases in between. CDR3 in amino acids: CASSGSSYEQYF. The DNA for the CDR3 is TGTGCCAGCAGCGGGTCAAGCTACGAGCAGTACTTC.

The chain couples TRBV30 to TRBJ2-7; no clear D. The CDR3 extends over 12 amino acids. Germline V lookup: CDR1 GTSNPN, CDR2 SVGIG (reference sequence). Trimming shortened V by 4 bases and J by 0 bases, and 7 bases separated the two germline ends. CDR3 in amino acids: CAWMGPSYEQYF. CDR3 DNA: TGTGCCTGGATGGGCCCCTCCTACGAGCAGTACTTC. The whole variable domain, filled in from reference TRBV30 and TRBJ2-7, reads SQTIHQWPATLVQPVGSPLSLECTVEGTSNPNLYWYRQAAGRGLQLLFYSVGIGQISSEVPQNLSASRPQDRQFILSSKKLLLSDSGFYLCAWMGPSYEQYFGPGTRLTVT.

Points on this clone: A much larger clone differs from this one at a single base, so this may be a read error. Other DNA sequences in this sample translate to the same CDR3. The chain links TRBV25-1 to TRBJ2-7, with D hard to call. The CDR3 covers 12 residues. Germline CDR1 reads MGHDK; CDR2 reads SYGVNS. Trimming pared 5 bases from V and 0 bases from J, leaving 5 bases between. CDR3 region: CASSPSSYEQYF. CDR3 nucleotides: TGTGCCAGCAGTCCTAGCTCCTACGAGCAGTACTTC.

The chain combines TRBV11-2 with TRBJ2-7; D remains unclear. The V end was cut by 4 bases, the J end by 2 bases, with 9 bases between. The germline V gene has CDR1 SGHAT and CDR2 FQNNGV. The CDR3 contains 13 residues. The CDR3 bases are TGTGCCAGCAGCTACGGCTTCACCTACGAGCAGTACTTC. Its protein is CASSYGFTYEQYF.

This sequence joins TRBV7-6 and TRBJ2-3; a possible D gene is TRBD2 (6 bases). Trimming removed 2 bases at V and 3 bases at J, with 12 bases between. The germline V gene has CDR1 SGHVS and CDR2 FNYEAQ. The CDR3 extends over 15 amino acids. The CDR3 reads CASSLLLAKTDTQYF. The DNA for the CDR3 is TGTGCCAGCAGCTTATTACTAGCCAAAACAGATACGCAGTATTTT.

This sequence joins TRBV6-5 and TRBJ2-7; 11 bases match TRBD2. The germline V gene has CDR1 MNHEY and CDR2 SVGAGI. This CDR3 spans 14 amino acids. J gave up 10 bases and V 2 bases, and 7 bases lay outside the gene matches. The CDR3 DNA reads TGTGCCAGCAGTTACGAAGCTAGCGGGAGGTACCAGTACTTC. It is translated as CASSYEASGRYQYF.